This TCR beta chain comes out of a study of blood T cell repertoires in COVID-19. Per germline, CDR1 SGHVS and CDR2 FQNEAQ. V lost 1 base and J lost 0; bases outside the gene matches: 7. CDR3 length: 17 residues. Data came from immunoSEQ multiplex PCR; TCRdb stores just in-frame clones and leaves some out. The sample lists roughly 70,000 clones, around 75% occurring once. The chain uses TRBV7-8 and TRBJ2-7; TRBD1 agrees at 9 bases. What was sequenced was peripheral blood. This receptor was taken from a man in his sixties or seventies with acute or convalescent COVID-19. CDR3 sequence (DNA): TGTGCCAGCAGCTTAGTATTTCCGGACAGGGGCTCCTACGAGCAGTACTTC. It is translated as CASSLVFPDRGSYEQYF.